Following are 2 T cell receptor beta chains from one sample sequenced in a study of CD8+CD57+ T cells in acquired aplastic anemia. TCR beta VDJ and CDR3 profiles were obtained from a genomic DNA template. Each CDR3 protein is one row after TCRdb ran MiXCR on the reads. The table records a few hundred thousand distinct CDR3 sequences, 65% to 80% of them present only once. Sequenced input: sorted CD4+, CD8+, or CD8+CD57+ T cells (not recorded which) from PBMCs. All receptors come from a human donor in good health, serving as a control.

The chain has TRBV6-1 and TRBJ1-1; 9 bases agree with TRBD1. Germline CDR1 MNHNS, CDR2 SASEGT. There are 16 residues in the CDR3. The ends lost 5 bases at V and 3 bases at J; junction bases unmatched: 10. The chain's CDR3 is CASSPLGDRVDTEAFF. DNA of the CDR3: TGTGCCAGCAGTCCACTGGGGGACAGGGTAGACACTGAAGCTTTCTTT.

The CDR3 nucleotides read TGCAGTGCTAGAGGGACAGGGACCGCAGATAACTATGGCTACACCTTC. Protein product: CSARGTGTADNYGYTF. The rearrangement joins TRBV20-1 to TRBJ1-2, with 8 bases identical to TRBD1. In germline, CDR1 is DFQATT, CDR2 SNEGSKA (reference sequence). After removal of 1 base from V and 1 base from J, the junction contained 8 bases not matched to a gene. CDR3 length: 16 residues.